This T cell receptor beta chain is drawn from a study of cytomegalovirus exposure and HLA in healthy donors (dated by TCRdb to 2016 to 2017). About the study as a whole: According to an earlier analysis of 550 to 700 of the donors, some 180 million T cells yielded some 110 million unique TCR beta sequences and approximately 300 Gb of sequence data. An early release that covered roughly 600 HLA-typed donors contained around 300 gigabases of sequencing data and around 85 million unique TCR sequences. Among the roughly 370 genotyped donors, around 81% belonged to the genetic ancestry cluster associated with self-reported Caucasian donors. The study aimed to test whether signatures of past pathogen exposure could be identified by cataloging public T cell receptors. Using immunosequencing, the study profiled T cell repertoires from around 670 subjects and related those repertoires to cytomegalovirus serostatus. Along with the roughly 670-subject first cohort, a separate validation cohort of 120 different subjects was used. To predict cytomegalovirus infection status, the study combined high-throughput TCR immunosequencing, statistical association of individual TCRs with disease status, and machine learning. In a later analysis, previously published TCR beta repertoires from roughly 710 donors were re-analyzed and high-resolution HLA genotyping was added so that TCR occurrence patterns could be studied. In the later analysis, no new phenotypic data were used to find candidate immune exposures; instead, reliance was placed on TCR beta sequences and their occurrence across donors. In an earlier analysis of roughly 540 of the donors, high-throughput TCR beta sequencing was used to judge whether each TCR beta V gene segment behaved as functional or pseudogenic. Donor age, sex, ethnicity and CMV serostatus were compiled together with the repertoire data. A later genetic analysis used genome-wide SNP genotypes for about 60% of the roughly 700 donors, treating that subset as a discovery cohort. All discovery cohort repertoires had been generated using a single sequencing platform. Class I and class II HLA loci were covered by the typing at four-digit resolution. The number of typed donors differed by locus: about 629-630 for A, B, C, DRB1 and DQB1; 500 to 550 for DQA1; roughly 600 for DPA1; and 400 to 480 for DPB1. Roughly 5 DR-DQ haplotypes were handled as single units for association and clustering, since linkage in the cohort was strong. Among around 400 genotyped donors of the cohort, an average of approximately 220,000 unique TCR beta nucleotide sequences was sequenced per donor, of which about 19% were non-productive.

Reading the germline V gene (reference sequence) gives CDR1 MNHNY and CDR2 SVGAGI. Trimming takes 8 bases from V and 3 bases from J, and the germline ends sit 11 bases apart. Spanning cysteine to phenylalanine, the CDR3 consists of 13 amino acids. Only the CDR3 DNA is retained, 39 bases long and in frame from the first base. The cohort was made up of roughly 670 healthy bone marrow donors. At the time of sampling, every cohort member was nominally healthy, though immune exposures that went unrecorded were likely present. The donor was CMV seronegative and belonged to the group of several hundred seronegative cohort members. A peripheral blood sample was collected from each donor, and TCR beta sequencing was performed on peripheral blood mononuclear cells. Genomic DNA was extracted from the blood cell samples with the Qiagen DNeasy Blood Extraction Kit. Preparation of the library involved the immunoSEQ multiplex PCR assay. For the multiplex PCR, a mixture combining 60 forward primers for TCR Vbeta segments and 13 reverse primers for TCR Jbeta segments was used. A multiplex PCR assay on genomic DNA amplified the CDR3 region of rearranged TCR beta genes. The Illumina HiSeq System was used to sequence the amplified TCR beta libraries as 87-base-pair reads. The original pipeline was this. A later analysis counted tens of millions of unique TCR beta chains across the 650 to 700 repertoires, and 9 million to 14 million of these chains were shared by at least two donors. To remove PCR and sequencing errors, raw reads were error-corrected and collapsed into unique sequences using a nearest-neighbor algorithm that merged closely related sequences. To assign V, D and J gene segments, CDR3 sequences were aligned to IMGT reference sequences. Each retained sequence needed at least a six-nucleotide match to both a V gene segment and a J gene segment. A rearrangement was called productive if the CDR3 had no stop codons and remained in frame with V and J, and every other rearrangement was called non-productive. Following IMGT convention, CDR3 was defined as the stretch from the second conserved V-encoded cysteine up to the conserved J-encoded phenylalanine. Sequences without an unambiguous match to a single V gene segment were excluded from the earlier analysis of about 600 of the donors. In an earlier analysis of about 590 of the donors, a V segment was called functional when productive rearrangements were above 56.7%, and segregating when the standard deviation between donors exceeded 5%. A statistical classification framework was built to diagnose cytomegalovirus status from the catalog of TCR beta chain sequences. In a later analysis, V and J genes were assigned by comparing TCR nucleotide sequences against IMGT/GENE-DB human TR gene sequences. A later analysis assigned CDR3 sequences and most-parsimonious VDJ recombination scenarios with the TCRdist pipeline. In a later analysis, each TCR beta chain was defined by its CDR3 amino acid sequence together with its V-gene family, and reads without a unique V-gene family were excluded. As a way to deal with suspected cross-contamination and a sequencing artifact, a later analysis dropped more than 500 nucleotide sequences that were highly shared and had low generation probability. In a later analysis, a clonal expansion index was calculated for each public chain from normalized within-repertoire ranks of inferred template counts. A later analysis computed generation probabilities with a VDJ recombination model fitted to out-of-frame rearrangements, and checked the results against IGoR. In a later analysis, hypergeometric tests were used to score TCR-TCR, TCR-HLA and TCR-CMV co-occurrence, with a repertoire-size bias correction applied to TCR pairs. False discovery rates were estimated in a later analysis by permuting HLA or CMV assignments 20 times. In a later analysis, co-occurring TCRs were grouped using DBSCAN, and TCRdist sequence similarity was added for clustering within HLA-allele-positive subsets. Co-occurrence clustering excluded repertoires with fewer than 30,000 or more than 120,000 public chains, plus five with anomalous nucleotide sharing. The table was pulled from immuneACCESS by TCRdb, which kept in-frame rearrangements only. Such tables lose some clones; where checked, under half of the loss comes from unresolved V genes, and the rest has no known cause. V and J calls and clone size are copied from that table; D and trimming were computed from the DNA. Within this sample are 95,000 to 150,000 clones, with roughly 77% of them counted one time only. 1.5% to 2% of the sample comes from the top ten.

For this clone: Its binding antigen is unknown. Base-call qualities are not available, and no considerably larger clone is one nucleotide away.

The study at large found these results: In an earlier analysis of approximately 600 of the donors, most TCR beta V segments were observed in productive rearrangements about 87% or about 30% of the time, broadly matching IMGT annotations. In a later analysis, the rate of TCR association differed among HLA loci, with DRB1 alleles having the most associated TCRs and HLA-C alleles having the fewest. About 17 rarely observed V segments, including chromosome 9 orphons, were excluded from the earlier analysis of some 590 of the donors because counts were too low. A further reported finding was that TCR beta sequences accurately predicted the HLA-A and HLA-B alleles for most subjects in the first cohort. While some public TCRs were present in many individuals, most TCR sequences turned up only very rarely across donors. According to a later analysis, most CMV-associated TCR beta chains appeared to be HLA-restricted, and the HLA associations seemed to be driven largely by CMV exposure. Only TCR beta chains were sequenced in this cohort, and the absence of alpha or paired-chain data limited detectable features. Correlated functional status among segregating V segments might be attributable to linkage disequilibrium, but an unknown experimental factor could not be ruled out. Sequencing depth was assumed to be roughly uniform across donors in the presence/absence analyses, though that assumption may not hold. In vitro tests confirmed that a few of the cytomegalovirus-associated TCR beta chains recognize cytomegalovirus antigens. V-gene and J-gene trimming of TCR beta chains was associated with a missense DCLRE1C variant in a later genetic analysis, and the association was replicated in an independent cohort. In a later genetic analysis, fewer N-insertions in productive TCRs were reported among donors in an Asian-associated ancestry cluster than the roughly 700-donor mean. In a later analysis, HLA-associated TCR beta chains showed more clonal expansion and lower generation probabilities than non-associated chains that were equally common. The study gave a list of 150 to 200 TCR beta chains associated with cytomegalovirus. When HLA alleles, especially DR and DQ, strongly co-occurred, attributing TCR associations to individual alleles was difficult. Because HLA typing was missing for some donors at each locus, association tests included only the typed subset. Specific HLA alleles were associated with around 18,000 TCR beta sequences at a false discovery rate of 0.05 in a later analysis. CMV serostatus was the only immune exposure information available for the cohort. Several of the top co-occurrence clusters appeared to be linked to parvovirus B19, influenza, CMV and Epstein-Barr virus, according to a later analysis. Some IMGT-functional V segments, including TRBV6-2 and TRBV6-3, could not be told apart with the 87-base-pair reads, so those segments were excluded. A group of highly shared sequence variants was considered likely to be a technical artifact of the sequencing pipeline. It was suggested by the authors that the approach could potentially be generalized to other disease states and immunological phenotypes. Cytomegalovirus status was reported to be diagnosed by the classifier with high specificity and sensitivity in both the original and validation cohorts.

The material sequenced was PBMCs. This TCR was sampled from a middle-aged man in good health and CMV-seronegative. This chain joins TRBV6-6 to TRBJ2-1; a confident D gene designation cannot be given. DNA sequence: TGTGCCAGCGGTGGTAGCCTCTACAATGAGCAGTTCTTC. Translated, it gives CASGGSLYNEQFF.